Shown below are 15 T cell receptor beta chains from a single sample sequenced in a study of T cell responses to AZD1222 COVID-19 vaccine. Clones were read by immunoSEQ multiplex PCR, and TCRdb kept only the in-frame ones, dropping some. The sample consists of over 100,000 clones, more than 75% of them appearing once. This specimen consisted of peripheral blood, obtained on day 0 of AZD1222 vaccination. All receptors come from an adult in good health.

The chain recombines TRBV28 with TRBJ2-5, with a weak D call TRBD2 (5 bases). V was cut by 3 bases and J by 11 bases, with 10 bases left in between. This CDR3 spans 11 amino acids. The germline gives CDR1 MDHEN, CDR2 SYDVKM. In DNA, the CDR3 is TGTGCCAGCAGTTTTACCGGGGATCAGTACTTC. Its translation: CASSFTGDQYF.

The chain recombines TRBV6-2 or TRBV6-3 with TRBJ2-5; D call uncertain. Germline values: CDR1 MNHEY, CDR2 SVGEGT. The V end was cut by 6 bases, the J end by 5 bases, with 19 bases between. CDR3 size: 15 residues. The CDR3, as DNA: TGTGCCAGCAGGCCTCCGGGTTTCCCCGGGGAGACCCAGTACTTC. It specifies CASRPPGFPGETQYF.

The genes are TRBV29-1 and TRBJ2-1; 7 bases line up with TRBD2. The V gene's germline CDR1 is SQVTM and CDR2 ANQGSEA. J gave up 0 bases and V 4 bases, and 0 bases lay outside the gene matches. The CDR3 covers 13 residues. The CDR3 DNA sequence: TGCAGCGTTGCGGGGGGCTCCTACAATGAGCAGTTCTTC. It specifies CSVAGGSYNEQFF.

The V call is TRBV5-1, the J call TRBJ1-3; D perhaps matches TRBD1 (6 bases). V was clipped by 0 bases and J by 0 bases, with 13 bases between them. The CDR3 is 17 residues long. Germline V CDR1 and CDR2: SGHRS, YFSETQ. In nucleotides, the CDR3 is TGCGCCAGCAGCTTGGCCGGGGGACAATCCTCTGGAAACACCATATATTTT. The encoded protein is CASSLAGGQSSGNTIYF. The whole variable domain, remainder taken from reference TRBV5-1 and TRBJ1-3, is KAGVTQTPRYLIKTRGQQVTLSCSPISGHRSVSWYQQTPGQGLQFLFEYFSETQRNKGNFPGRFSGRQFSNSRSEMNVSTLELGDSALYLCASSLAGGQSSGNTIYFGEGSWLTVV.

V is TRBV7-9 and J is TRBJ2-2, with D perhaps TRBD1 or TRBD2 (5 bases each). V was shortened by 0 bases and J by 5 bases, with 16 bases between the two germline ends. Germline CDR1 SEHNR, CDR2 FQNEAQ (reference sequence). The CDR3 has 17 residues. The CDR3 bases are TGTGCCAGCAGCTTAGCGGGGCCGGGACCACCGACCGGGGAGCTGTTTTTT. It specifies CASSLAGPGPPTGELFF.

This clone was detected many times. The V and J genes are TRBV7-9 and TRBJ2-1; TRBD1 aligns across 8 bases. CDR3 length equals 16 residues. Germline trimming cut 1 base from V and 1 base from J; bases unmatched to any gene: 3. Germline CDR1 is SEHNR and CDR2 is FQNEAQ (reference sequence). Here the CDR3 reads CASSLGQGISYNEQFF. Written as DNA, the CDR3 is TGTGCCAGCAGCTTAGGACAGGGGATATCCTACAATGAGCAGTTCTTC.

This chain connects TRBV29-1 to TRBJ1-1; D might be TRBD1 (5 bases). This CDR3 is 13 amino acids long. Germline V gene sequence: CDR1 SQVTM, CDR2 ANQGSEA. V lost 2 bases to trimming and J lost 7 bases, with 14 bases between them. CDR3 nucleotides: TGCAGCGTTGAAATGGGGGTGGCAGTTGAAGCTTTCTTT. It is translated as CSVEMGVAVEAFF. The complete variable domain, with remaining parts taken from reference TRBV29-1 and TRBJ1-1, reads SAVISQKPSRDICQRGTSLTIQCQVDSQVTMMFWYRQQPGQSLTLIATANQGSEATYESGFVIDKFPISRPNLTFSTLTVSNMSPEDSSIYLCSVEMGVAVEAFFGQGTRLTVV.

The CDR3 DNA reads as TGTGCCAGCAGCCAACCCGGATACCTGAACACTGAAGCTTTCTTT. Amino acid sequence: CASSQPGYLNTEAFF. The chain recombines TRBV3-1 (or the pseudogene TRBV3-2) with TRBJ1-1; D uncertain. The CDR3 is made up of 15 amino acids. Germline-derived CDR1 and CDR2 are LGHDT and YNNKEL (reference sequence). V lost 2 bases to trimming and J lost 0 bases, with 10 bases between them.

This clone has only one observation. This sequence joins TRBV28 and TRBJ1-1; D call uncertain. Trimming pared 3 bases from V and 0 bases from J, leaving 2 bases between. Looked up from germline, CDR1 is MDHEN and CDR2 is SYDVKM. The CDR3 has 12 amino acids. The CDR3 nucleotides are TGTGCCAGCAGTTTCTTGAACACTGAAGCTTTCTTT. Translation gives CASSFLNTEAFF.

V usage is TRBV7-9 and J usage is TRBJ2-2; D may be TRBD2 (6 bases). Trimming stripped 8 bases from V and 0 bases from J, with 25 bases between. CDR1 SEHNR and CDR2 FQNEAQ come from the germline V gene (reference sequence). The CDR3 has 19 residues. The DNA of the CDR3 is TGTGCCAGCCAAAGGCTAGCGCGGACTCGTTCCTCGAACACCGGGGAGCTGTTTTTT. Its protein product is CASQRLARTRSSNTGELFF.

The chain recombines TRBV6-2 or TRBV6-3 with TRBJ1-2, with 11 bases aligning to TRBD1. Germline CDR1 reads MNHEY; CDR2 reads SVGEGT. V lost 5 bases and J lost 8; bases outside the gene matches: 10. The CDR3 sequence is 15 residues long. The CDR3 loop is CASSALRTGGTGYTF. For the CDR3, the DNA is TGTGCCAGCAGTGCCCTCAGGACAGGGGGCACGGGCTACACCTTC.

The sample holds one count of this clone. Mismatch with germline at one junction end may stem from a read error. The chain is built from TRBV7-7 and TRBJ2-7; 7 bases map to TRBD1. This CDR3 is built from 14 residues. CDR1 and CDR2 from the germline V gene are SSHAT and FNYEAQ (reference sequence). The chain's CDR3 is CASSPSRGSYEQYF. In DNA form, the CDR3 reads TGTGCTAGCAGCCCATCCAGGGGGTCCTACGAGCAGTACTTC.

J is TRBJ2-7 and V is TRBV7-8, with D unresolved. The CDR3 sequence is 16 residues long. Germline CDR1 is SGHVS and CDR2 is FQNEAQ. The V end lost 5 bases, the J end lost 6 bases, and 23 bases lay between the germline ends. The CDR3: CASSLQNKQTSGEQYF. In DNA form, the CDR3 reads TGTGCCAGCAGCCTTCAGAACAAACAAACGTCGGGCGAGCAGTACTTC.

The genes are TRBV6-5 and TRBJ1-1; D gene uncertain. V lost 2 bases and J lost 0, with 10 bases in between. Per the germline V gene, CDR1 is MNHEY and CDR2 is SVGAGI. CDR3 length equals 15 residues. The chain's CDR3 is CASSYRAEMNTEAFF. CDR3 coding DNA: TGTGCCAGCAGTTACCGTGCTGAGATGAACACTGAAGCTTTCTTT.

This clone was seen once. The CDR3 DNA reads as TGTGCCAGCAGCTTGTCCGTGACAGGTATTATTGGCTACACCTTC. It yields the protein CASSLSVTGIIGYTF. V is TRBV5-6 and J is TRBJ1-2; D possibly corresponds to TRBD1 (6 bases). Trimming pared 1 base from V and 7 bases from J, leaving 17 bases between. Germline V CDR1 and CDR2: SGHDT, YYEEEE. The CDR3 sequence is 15 residues long. Full variable domain (rest looked up from reference TRBV5-6 and TRBJ1-2): DAGVTQSPTHLIKTRGQQVTLRCSPKSGHDTVSWYQQALGQGPQFIFQYYEEEERQRGNFPDRFSGHQFPNYSSELNVNALLLGDSALYLCASSLSVTGIIGYTFGSGTRLTVV.